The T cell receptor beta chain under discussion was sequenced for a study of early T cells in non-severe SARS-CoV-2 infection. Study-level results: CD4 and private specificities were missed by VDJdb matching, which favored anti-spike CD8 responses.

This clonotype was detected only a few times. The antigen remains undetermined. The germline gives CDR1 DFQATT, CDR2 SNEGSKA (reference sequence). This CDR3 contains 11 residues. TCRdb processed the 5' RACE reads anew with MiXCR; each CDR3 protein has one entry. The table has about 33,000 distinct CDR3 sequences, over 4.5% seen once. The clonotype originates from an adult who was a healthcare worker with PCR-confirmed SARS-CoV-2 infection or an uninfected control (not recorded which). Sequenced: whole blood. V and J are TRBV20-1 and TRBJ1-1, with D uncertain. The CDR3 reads CSVRWNTEAFF. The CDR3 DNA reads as TGCAGCGTACGCTGGAACACTGAAGCTTTCTTT.